What follows are 21 T cell receptor beta chains derived from one specimen sequenced in a study of cytomegalovirus exposure and HLA in healthy donors. It was with 60 Vbeta and 13 Jbeta primers that the PCR ran. Some clones are missing from TCRdb's copy, which holds only in-frame ones; the method was immunoSEQ multiplex PCR. Here the sample table reports some 40,000 clones. The sample was PBMCs. These receptors came from a male donor in good health and CMV-seronegative.

The chain recombines TRBV14 with TRBJ2-7, with D unclear. CDR1 and CDR2 (germline): SGHDN, FVKESK. V was trimmed by 4 bases and J by 0 bases, leaving 22 bases between them. The CDR3 loop spans 18 amino acids. As DNA, the CDR3 is TGTGCCAGCAGCCGAAACTTGGATCGTGGATCGGGCTCCTACGAGCAGTACTTC. This sequence encodes CASSRNLDRGSGSYEQYF.

The chain carries TRBV29-1 and TRBJ2-1, with 9 bases lining up with TRBD1. The CDR3 spans 15 residues. The V gene end was trimmed by 5 bases and the J gene end by 2 bases; junction bases not matched to a gene: 7. Germline V gene sequence: CDR1 SQVTM, CDR2 ANQGSEA. CDR3 loop: CSVLPGQGPYNEQFF. The CDR3 bases are TGCAGCGTTCTGCCGGGACAGGGCCCCTACAATGAGCAGTTCTTC.

The chain is built from TRBV5-4 and TRBJ2-2; 11 nucleotides line up with TRBD2. This CDR3 spans 17 amino acids. CDR1 and CDR2 (germline): SGHNT, YYREEE (reference sequence). Trimming took 3 bases from V and 2 from J; bases not matched to a gene: 6. CDR3 sequence: CASSSPGLAANTGELFF. The DNA for the CDR3 is TGTGCCAGCAGCTCCCCGGGACTAGCGGCCAACACCGGGGAGCTGTTTTTT.

V usage is TRBV4-1 and J usage is TRBJ1-2; D not resolved. CDR1 and CDR2 (germline): MGHRA, YSYEKL. V lost 1 base to trimming and J lost 7 bases, with 19 bases between them. CDR3 length: 16 residues. CDR3 nucleotides: TGCGCCAGCAGCCAAGTCTATGGAGGCAGGACGCGTGGCTACACCTTC. Protein sequence: CASSQVYGGRTRGYTF.

The V gene is TRBV11-1, the J gene TRBJ2-1, with 13 bases lining up with TRBD2. After removal of 5 bases from V and 9 bases from J, the junction contained 4 bases not matched to a gene. Germline assignment: CDR1 SGHAT and CDR2 FQDESV (reference sequence). This CDR3 is built from 14 residues. The CDR3, as DNA: TGTGCCAGCAGCCTTGGGACTAGCGGGATTGAGCAGTTCTTC. It yields the protein CASSLGTSGIEQFF.

The chain couples TRBV5-1 to TRBJ2-7; D perhaps matches TRBD2 (5 bases). This CDR3 has 17 residues. The V end was cut by 4 bases, the J end by 3 bases, with 23 bases between. Germline CDR1 and CDR2: SGHRS and YFSETQ. The CDR3 DNA follows: TGCGCCAGCAGCCTCTCGACCCCCGGGATCTCCTTCTACGAGCAGTACTTC. This codes for CASSLSTPGISFYEQYF.

The genes are TRBV6-5 and TRBJ1-6; 7 bases fit TRBD1. V shed 2 bases and J 7 bases; nucleotides not matched to a gene: 8. The CDR3 runs 16 residues. Germline V gives CDR1 MNHEY, CDR2 SVGAGI. CDR3 amino acids: CASSYRLEGANSPLHF. The DNA for the CDR3 is TGTGCCAGCAGTTACAGGCTAGAGGGGGCGAATTCACCCCTCCACTTT.

J is TRBJ2-1 and V is TRBV4-2, with 10 bases matching TRBD2. Trimming cost V 1 base and J 7 bases; bases outside gene matches: 13. The CDR3 has 18 amino acids. Germline lookup yields CDR1 LGHNA and CDR2 YNFKEQ. This CDR3 is CASSQAIMLAGVQNEQFF. The CDR3 coding sequence is TGTGCCAGCAGCCAAGCAATTATGCTAGCGGGGGTCCAAAATGAGCAGTTCTTC.

This chain links TRBV19 with TRBJ1-6; TRBD1 might be the D (5 bases). Germline V gene data show CDR1 as LNHDA and CDR2 as SQIVND (reference sequence). The CDR3 runs 16 residues. V was clipped by 0 bases and J by 7 bases, with 13 bases between them. Here the CDR3 reads CASSIDLQAGNSPLHF. CDR3 nucleotides: TGTGCCAGTAGTATAGACTTACAGGCTGGGAATTCACCCCTCCACTTT.

The chain combines TRBV28 with TRBJ2-5; 11 positions match TRBD2. From germline, CDR1 is MDHEN and CDR2 SYDVKM. CDR3 length: 14 residues. With 8 bases clipped from V and 5 bases from J, the junction kept 7 bases outside the gene matches. In nucleotides, the CDR3 is TGTGCCAGCCGTAGCGGGGGGGCCCGGGAGACCCAGTACTTC. Its protein product is CASRSGGARETQYF.

The rearrangement joins TRBV4-2 to TRBJ2-4, with TRBD2 identical over 14 bases. The germline CDR1 and CDR2 sequences are LGHNA and YNFKEQ. The CDR3 has 18 amino acids. V gave up 1 base and J gave up 2 bases; unmatched junction bases: 4. The CDR3 nucleotides read TGTGCCAGCAGCCAAGGGGGACTAGCGGGGGATACCAAAAACATTCAGTACTTC. Its protein product is CASSQGGLAGDTKNIQYF.

The rearrangement uses TRBV6-5 and TRBJ1-1; 10 bases are shared with TRBD1. The CDR3 consists of 15 residues. Per the germline V gene, CDR1 is MNHEY and CDR2 is SVGAGI. With V trimmed by 4 bases and J by 6 bases, 8 bases remained unmatched. CDR3 bases: TGTGCCAGCAGTTTCCACCGGGACAGGGGAGCTGAAGCTTTCTTT. It is translated as CASSFHRDRGAEAFF.

The chain uses TRBV7-2 and TRBJ1-2, with 8 bases aligning to TRBD1. The CDR3 runs to 14 residues. Germline V gene sequence: CDR1 SGHTA, CDR2 FQGNSA. With V trimmed by 1 base and J by 7 bases, 5 bases remained unmatched. CDR3 in amino acids: CASSLVGTGSGYTF. The CDR3 DNA sequence: TGTGCCAGCAGCTTAGTAGGGACAGGTAGTGGCTACACCTTC.

The genes are TRBV4-1 and TRBJ1-4; tentatively, D is TRBD1 (6 bases). CDR1 and CDR2 (germline): MGHRA, YSYEKL. V shed 2 bases and J shed 2 bases, with 12 bases lying between them. The CDR3 has 16 amino acids. The CDR3 region is CASSQTGQGTNEKLFF. The CDR3 region has the DNA TGCGCCAGCAGCCAAACAGGCCAGGGGACTAATGAAAAACTGTTTTTT.

The chain joins TRBV10-2 to TRBJ2-1, with D possibly TRBD2 on 6 matching bases. The V gene lost 4 bases and the J gene lost 0 bases, with 19 bases spanning the gap. The CDR3 has 18 residues. Germline V gene sequence: CDR1 WSHSY, CDR2 SAAADI. The CDR3 DNA reads TGCGCCAGCAGTGCCCTACTAGCTCGGTCGGTCTCCTACAATGAGCAGTTCTTC. It codes for CASSALLARSVSYNEQFF.

V gene TRBV30 combines with J gene TRBJ1-5; weak D call: TRBD1 (5 bases). Trimming took off 0 bases at V and 0 bases at J, with 9 bases between the two ends. The CDR3 is 15 amino acids. Germline lookup yields CDR1 GTSNPN and CDR2 SVGIG (reference sequence). The CDR3 here is CAWSVGAYSNQPQHF. DNA for the CDR3: TGTGCCTGGAGTGTAGGGGCGTATAGCAATCAGCCCCAGCATTTT.

DNA for the CDR3: TGTGCCGCGGGGGGGGAAAACTATGGCTACACCTTC. Translation: CAAGGENYGYTF. The chain carries TRBV15 and TRBJ1-2, with a possible D match to TRBD1 (5 bases). The CDR3 consists of 12 residues. Germline values: CDR1 LNHNV, CDR2 YYDKDF (reference sequence). V gave up 11 bases and J gave up 2 bases, with 12 bases separating them.

This chain uses TRBV5-1 with TRBJ1-3, with 8 bases identical to TRBD1. Germline V gene sequence: CDR1 SGHRS, CDR2 YFSETQ. The CDR3 runs to 14 residues. With 0 bases clipped from V and 4 bases from J, the junction kept 0 bases outside the gene matches. The CDR3 nucleotides read TGCGCCAGCAGCTTGGGGACAGGGGGAAACACCATATATTTT. Translated, it gives CASSLGTGGNTIYF.

This chain links TRBV7-2 with TRBJ1-2; D might be TRBD1 (5 bases). The CDR3 is 14 amino acids. Germline V CDR1 and CDR2: SGHTA, FQGNSA. The V end was cut by 5 bases, the J end by 5 bases, with 15 bases between. CDR3 coding DNA: TGTGCCAGCAGCCCTTCGGGCAGGGATTATGGCTACACCTTC. Protein product: CASSPSGRDYGYTF.

V gene TRBV27 combines with J gene TRBJ1-1, with D perhaps matching TRBD1 (5 bases). The germline CDR1 and CDR2 sequences are MNHEY and SMNVEV (reference sequence). V was clipped by 3 bases and J by 0 bases, with 11 bases between them. This CDR3 contains 15 residues. The CDR3 here is CASSLGGSMNTEAFF. Here the CDR3 DNA reads TGTGCCAGCAGTTTGGGGGGGTCCATGAACACTGAAGCTTTCTTT.

This rearrangement joins TRBV9 to TRBJ2-5, with D possibly being TRBD1 (7 bases). CDR1 is SGDLS, CDR2 YYNGEE, per germline. This CDR3 contains 15 residues. The ends were cut back, 7 bases at V and 2 bases at J, with 18 bases in the middle. The DNA of the CDR3 is TGTGCCAGCTCCTCCAGGGGGGCGGCACAAGAGACCCAGTACTTC. Its protein product is CASSSRGAAQETQYF.